What follows are 13 T cell receptor beta chains derived from one specimen sequenced in a study of T-cell reconstitution after alpha-beta-depleted transplantation in children. Unique molecular identifiers were incorporated into the prepared TCRbeta library. TCRdb reanalysed the PCR reads using MiXCR and keeps one entry per CDR3 protein. The repertoire holds roughly 200,000 distinct CDR3 sequences, with 11% as singletons. Sequencing was performed on PBMCs, taken before TCRalphabeta/CD19-depleted stem cell transplant. The receptors shown here come from a child less than two years old with acute myeloid leukemia, due to receive a stem cell transplant.

Concerning this clonotype itself: Likely a read error: the CDR3 ends without its conserved phenylalanine or tryptophan. The rearrangement joins TRBV6-2 or TRBV6-3 to TRBJ2-7, with 10 bases identical to TRBD2. Unmatched junction bases numbered 10, after V lost 8 bases and J lost 9 bases. The CDR3 is 13 residues long. CDR1 and CDR2 (germline): MNHEY, SVGEGT. Here the CDR3 reads CASLASGRFWQYL. The DNA of the CDR3 is TGTGCCAGCTTGGCTAGCGGGAGATTTTGGCAGTACCTC.

This clonotype was picked up many times. The J gene is TRBJ2-1, the V gene TRBV20-1; D ambiguous. Germline CDR1 DFQATT, CDR2 SNEGSKA (reference sequence). Trimming cost V 3 bases and J 3 bases, with 6 bases left between them. There are 12 residues in the CDR3. CDR3 in amino acids: CSARDSYNEQFF. The CDR3 bases are TGCAGTGCTAGGGATAGCTACAATGAGCAGTTCTTC.

This clonotype was counted ten times or more. This sequence joins TRBV18 and TRBJ2-7; 12 nucleotides agree with TRBD2. CDR1 and CDR2 (germline): KGHSH, LQKENI. This CDR3 region has 15 residues. Germline trimming cut 3 bases from V and 6 bases from J; bases unmatched to any gene: 6. The CDR3 region is CASSPSTSGRSEQYF. The CDR3 DNA reads as TGTGCCAGCTCACCCTCAACTAGCGGGAGGTCCGAGCAGTACTTC.

The table lists this clonotype with many counts. The V call is TRBV18, the J call TRBJ2-1, with D perhaps given as TRBD1 or TRBD2 (5 bases each). The length of the CDR3 is 14 residues. V dropped 0 bases and J dropped 12 bases, with 15 bases sitting between them. The germline gives CDR1 KGHSH, CDR2 LQKENI. The CDR3 spells CASSPPGRASGQFF. The CDR3 DNA sequence: TGTGCCAGCTCACCACCGGGGCGGGCCTCAGGGCAGTTCTTC.

This clonotype showed up many times. This chain uses TRBV5-1 with TRBJ2-3, with 9 bases lining up with TRBD2. CDR3 length: 14 residues. Trimming removed 4 bases from V and 4 bases from J; junction bases left unmatched: 4. Germline V gene data show CDR1 as SGHRS and CDR2 as YFSETQ. This CDR3 is CASSVRGGPDTQYF. Written as DNA, the CDR3 is TGCGCCAGCAGCGTGCGGGGGGGCCCAGATACGCAGTATTTT.

This clonotype has a handful of counts. The chain uses TRBV28 and TRBJ2-7; no clear D gene. CDR1 and CDR2 (germline): MDHEN, SYDVKM. This CDR3 has 15 residues. V lost 6 bases and J lost 4, with 19 bases in between. CDR3 sequence: CASRIARGSGYEQYF. In DNA, the CDR3 is TGTGCCAGCAGGATAGCCCGAGGCAGTGGGTACGAGCAGTACTTC.

Concerning this clonotype itself: A much larger clone differs by one base, so this may be a read error. This rearrangement joins TRBV7-3 to TRBJ2-1; no reliable D call. The CDR3 covers 15 residues. Germline CDR1 SGHTA, CDR2 FQGTGA. Written as DNA, the CDR3 is TGTGCCAGCAGCTCGATCGTGGGCCCCGGTCATGAGCGGTTCTTC. Translating it yields CASSSIVGPGHERFF.

This clonotype occurred many times. The CDR3 DNA sequence: TGCGCCAGCAGGAAGGGAGGGAACTATGGCTACACCTTC. Amino acid sequence: CASRKGGNYGYTF. This chain joins TRBV4-3 and TRBJ1-2; D gene ambiguous. This CDR3 is 13 amino acids long. Germline V gene data show CDR1 as LGHNA and CDR2 as YSLEER. V lost 6 bases and J 2 bases, leaving 10 bases between the germline ends.

This sequence joins TRBV7-9 and TRBJ2-3, with 7 bases fitting TRBD2. The CDR3 sequence is 13 residues long. Germline V gene lookup returns CDR1 SEHNR and CDR2 FQNEAQ (reference sequence). J was trimmed by 4 bases and V by 8 bases; bases with no gene match: 6. For the CDR3, the DNA is TGTGCCAGCGGGCGGGAGCGCGCAGATACGCAGTATTTT. Translation gives CASGRERADTQYF. Combining the CDR3 with reference TRBV7-9 and TRBJ2-3 gives the whole variable domain DTGVSQNPRHKITKRGQNVTFRCDPISEHNRLYWYRQTLGQGPEFLTYFQNEAQLEKSRLLSDRFSAERPKGSFSTLEIQRTEQGDSAMYLCASGRERADTQYFGPGTRLTVL.

This clonotype was recorded many times. The chain combines TRBV12-3 or TRBV12-4 with TRBJ1-2; D is uncertain. CDR3 length: 15 residues. Trimming left V 2 bases short and J 1 base short, with 11 bases between. The CDR3 DNA reads TGTGCCAGCAGTTTAAGGGCGCCAATTAACTATGGCTACACCTTC. Translating gives CASSLRAPINYGYTF.

This clonotype was recorded many times. The rearrangement joins TRBV18 to TRBJ2-1; no clear D gene. Trimming took 2 bases from V and 9 from J, leaving 8 bases between them. In germline, CDR1 is KGHSH, CDR2 LQKENI. The CDR3 is 12 amino acids. The CDR3 bases are TGTGCCAGCTCACCATCCAATCGTGAGCAGTTCTTC. Translated, it gives CASSPSNREQFF.

On this clonotype: One junction end does not reproduce the germline sequence, and a read error may be involved. The chain couples TRBV5-1 to TRBJ2-7; D not resolved. Germline values: CDR1 SGHRS, CDR2 YFSETQ. The CDR3 sequence is 13 residues long. CDR3 amino acids: CTSSLGYTYEQYF. CDR3 nucleotide sequence: TGCACCAGCAGCTTGGGGTACACCTACGAGCAGTACTTC.

This clonotype was counted at least ten times. The chain carries TRBV29-1 and TRBJ2-1; 11 bases match TRBD2. This CDR3 has 15 amino acids. The germline V gene has CDR1 SQVTM and CDR2 ANQGSEA. V gave up 4 bases and J gave up 4 bases; unmatched junction bases: 6. This CDR3 is CSVAGTSGRYNEQFF. CDR3 in DNA: TGCAGCGTTGCCGGGACTAGCGGCCGGTACAATGAGCAGTTCTTC.